This T cell receptor (beta chain) was sequenced during a study of blood T cell repertoires in COVID-19. Overall study: The origin of the acute and convalescent COVID-19 samples was the United States, Italy and Spain.

Germline loops: CDR1 SGHAT, CDR2 FQNNGV. Trimming at V came to 4 bases and at J to 5 bases, leaving 8 bases not matched to a gene. CDR3 length equals 16 residues. How the authors handled the data: For nucleated cells, counts were estimated from reference gene primer amplification. Some clones are missing from TCRdb's copy, which holds only in-frame ones; the method was immunoSEQ multiplex PCR. That table supplies the V and J calls and clone size; D and trimming were determined from the DNA. In the table there are 95,000 to 130,000 clones, over 75% of which are singletons. Sequencing input: peripheral blood. The rearrangement links TRBV11-2 to TRBJ2-5, with 12 bases matching TRBD2. This TCR was recovered from a human donor with active COVID-19. The donor label of this sample is uncertain. CDR3 in DNA: TGTGCCAGCAGCTACCCTAGCGGGGGGGCTGGGGAGACCCAGTACTTC. Encoded protein: CASSYPSGGAGETQYF. The whole variable domain, remainder taken from reference TRBV11-2 and TRBJ2-5, is EAGVAQSPRYKIIEKRQSVAFWCNPISGHATLYWYQQILGQGPKLLIQFQNNGVVDDSQLPKDRFSAERLKGVDSTLKIQPAKLEDSAVYLCASSYPSGGAGETQYFGPGTRLLVL.